The present entry profiles one T cell receptor (beta chain) with its context. The entry originates in a study of regulatory T cells in long-lasting Graves disease. Study background: Graves' patients, newly diagnosed, had taken antithyroid drugs under 3 months.

Time point denoted: newly diagnosed GD, antithyroid drugs for less than 3 months. TCR sequences were obtained from RNA taken from PBMCs. Sequencing libraries for TCR beta were prepared with iRepertoire HTBI primers and Arm-PCR of CDR3 regions. Each CDR3 protein is one row after TCRdb ran MiXCR on the multiplex PCR reads. The sample lists under 500,000 distinct CDR3 sequences; roughly 15% were seen once. The CDR3 totals 16 residues. Germline CDR1 is LNHNV and CDR2 is YYDKDF (reference sequence). These records were also assigned to another study, of T cells in Graves' hyperthyroidism and ophthalmopathy. That work contributes: Absent ophthalmopathy progression within 18 months defined stable Graves' hyperthyroidism.

The rearrangement uses TRBV15 and TRBJ2-3; the D call may be TRBD1 or TRBD2 (5 bases each). The J call is uncertain, as TRBJ2-5 better fits the DNA end. The receptor comes from a woman in her twenties or thirties with Graves disease. This specimen was peripheral blood mononuclear cells (PBMCs), taken at new diagnosis, from a patient treated with antithyroid drugs. Here the CDR3 DNA reads TGTGCCACCAGCAGAGGACGGGACGGTAATCGTGGGGCCCAGTACTTC. This codes for CATSRGRDGNRGAQYF.